This is a list of T cell receptor beta chains from one sample in a study of blood T cell repertoires in COVID-19. Assay: immunoSEQ multiplex PCR; the TCRdb copy retains only in-frame clones and omits some. The table lists 290,000 or so clones, about 93% of them singletons, with 1.1% in the top ten. The specimen sequenced was PBMCs or T cells enriched from blood (not recorded which). The source of these receptors is a woman in her 30s who had recovered from COVID-19. Each CDR3 is given with its conserved first and last residue. Fields, in order: V gene, CDR3 length, J gene, clone size, D gene, CDR3 DNA, CDR3 protein. The D gene is left open where the match is weak. Only some rows state a clone size, as once, few, many or a class for expanded clones.

>TRBV3-1/TRBV3-2|17|TRBJ2-1|-|TRBD2
TGTGCCAGCAGCCACAGGACTAGCGGGAGGTCGTACAATGAGCAGTTCTTC
CASSHRTSGRSYNEQFF
>TRBV19|16|TRBJ2-1|-|TRBD2
TGTGCCAGTAGTCTCACTAGCGGGCAGTTTTACAATGAGCAGTTCTTC
CASSLTSGQFYNEQFF
>TRBV29-1|13|TRBJ2-7|-|-
TGCAGCGCCCGGACAGGGAGGGCCTACGAGCAGTACTTC
CSARTGRAYEQYF
>TRBV7-9|15|TRBJ2-7|-|-
TGTGCCAGCAGCTTAGGGACTAGGGGGGCCAGCGAGCAGTACTTC
CASSLGTRGASEQYF
>TRBV4-3|15|TRBJ2-1|-|TRBD2
TGCGCCAGCAGCCGGGCGGGAGGGTTTTATAATGAGCAGTTCTTC
CASSRAGGFYNEQFF
>TRBV2|13|TRBJ1-4|-|-
TGTGCCAGCAGGGGGGGGTCTAATGAAAAACTGTTTTTT
CASRGGSNEKLFF
>TRBV19|16|TRBJ2-7|-|-
TGTGCCAGTAACTTCGGAACCGGGAGTAAATCCCACGAGCAGTACTTC
CASNFGTGSKSHEQYF
>TRBV28|15|TRBJ1-5|-|TRBD1
TGTGCCAGCAGCAAAGCAGGGGGCTGGGATCAGCCCCAGCATTTT
CASSKAGGWDQPQHF
>TRBV4-1|16|TRBJ2-1|-|TRBD2
TGCGCCAGCAGCGATTCTAGCGGACCTAACTACAATGAGCAGTTCTTC
CASSDSSGPNYNEQFF
>TRBV19|14|TRBJ1-1|-|-
TGTGCCAGTAGTATACAGTTGACAGCTTCTGAAGCTTTCTTT
CASSIQLTASEAFF
>TRBV5-1|14|TRBJ1-1|-|-
TGCGCCAGCAGCTCCGGGGTTCTGAACACTGAAGCTTTCTTT
CASSSGVLNTEAFF
>TRBV10-3|15|TRBJ2-7|-|-
TGTGCCATCAGTGAGTCAGCGGGTATCTCCTACGAGCAGTACTTC
CAISESAGISYEQYF
>TRBV29-1|11|TRBJ1-1|few|-
TGCAGCGTCCTACAGGGAAGTGAAGCTTTCTTT
CSVLQGSEAFF
>TRBV24-1|14|TRBJ2-7|-|-
TGTGCCACCAGTGATTTTCCCAGGACCTACGAGCAGTACTTC
CATSDFPRTYEQYF
>TRBV12-5|14|TRBJ2-7|-|-
TGTGCTAGTGGTTTGGATCCGGGGTCTCACGAGCAGTACTTC
CASGLDPGSHEQYF
>TRBV7-2|13|TRBJ2-5|-|TRBD1
TGTGCCAGCAGCTTGAACAGGGGGGAGACCCAGTACTTC
CASSLNRGETQYF
>TRBV5-4|18|TRBJ2-7|few|TRBD1
TGTGCCAGCAGCTTGGCACTTCCGGGACAGGGGGTCATTTACGAGCAGTACTTC
CASSLALPGQGVIYEQYF
>TRBV27|14|TRBJ1-4|-|-
TGTGCCAGCAGTTTACAGGGCGCTAATGAAAAACTGTTTTTT
CASSLQGANEKLFF
>TRBV19|14|TRBJ2-7|-|-
TGTGCCAGTAGTGTAGACAGGAACTCCTACGAGCAGTACTTC
CASSVDRNSYEQYF
>TRBV19|17|TRBJ2-5|-|TRBD2
TGTGCCAGTAGTATAGCCCGGACTAGCGGGAGGGAGGAGACCCAGTACTTC
CASSIARTSGREETQYF
>TRBV6-5|14|TRBJ1-2|-|-
TGTGCCAGCACCCCCCGGAGGGGTACGGGCGGCTACACCTTC
CASTPRRGTGGYTF
>TRBV20-1|10|TRBJ1-2|once|-
TGCAGTGCTAGTGAGGAGGGCTACACCTTC
CSASEEGYTF
>TRBV7-9|18|TRBJ2-1|many|TRBD2
TGTGCCAGCAGCCCCCGGACTAGCGGGAGTGCGGGGAACAATGAGCAGTTCTTC
CASSPRTSGSAGNNEQFF
>TRBV30|15|TRBJ1-6|many|-
TGTGCCTGGAGTGTGTTGGGGACACGTAATTCACCCCTCCACTTT
CAWSVLGTRNSPLHF
>TRBV28|14|TRBJ1-1|-|-
TGTGCCAGCAGGGAACCCCACGGGTTAACTGAAGCTTTCTTT
CASREPHGLTEAFF
>TRBV4-2|15|TRBJ2-1|-|TRBD2
TGTGCCAGCAGCCAGGAACCGGGACTAGTCAATGAGCAGTTCTTC
CASSQEPGLVNEQFF
>TRBV7-2|15|TRBJ1-5|-|-
TGTGCCAGCAGTAAAGGGGTTAACGGGAATCAGCCCCAGCATTTT
CASSKGVNGNQPQHF
>TRBV6-5|14|TRBJ2-7|once|-
TGTGCCAGCAGTCTACAGGGCCTCTCCTACGAGCAGTACTTC
CASSLQGLSYEQYF
>TRBV29-1|15|TRBJ2-1|-|TRBD2
TGCAGCGTTGCCACTAGCGGTAGCTCCTACAATGAGCAGTTCTTC
CSVATSGSSYNEQFF
>TRBV19|16|TRBJ1-1|once|-
TGTGCCAGTAGTATTCAACAGGGCGAAGTAAAAACTGAAGCTTTCTTT
CASSIQQGEVKTEAFF
>TRBV13|12|TRBJ2-4|-|-
TGTGCCAGCAGACGCCAGGGTAACATTCAGTACTTC
CASRRQGNIQYF